These 19 T cell receptor beta chains share one sample of origin, sequenced in a study of cytomegalovirus exposure and HLA in healthy donors. PCR employed 60 Vbeta and 13 Jbeta primers. This table comes from immunoSEQ multiplex PCR, and its TCRdb copy is limited to in-frame clones, with some not included. Here the sample spans some 130,000 clones, around 79% being singletons. Sequenced input: PBMCs. The receptors come from a male donor in good health and CMV-seronegative.

V is TRBV9 and J is TRBJ2-3; 10 bases line up with TRBD2. The ends lost 3 bases at V and 4 bases at J; junction bases unmatched: 14. Germline CDR1 is SGDLS and CDR2 is YYNGEE. The CDR3 is 18 amino acids. CDR3 bases: TGTGCCAGCAGCGGGGTTAGCGGGGGGCCCAAGGCCTCAGATACGCAGTATTTT. The encoded protein is CASSGVSGGPKASDTQYF.

The chain carries TRBV28 and TRBJ1-6; D is unclear. The CDR3 totals 15 residues. Looked up from germline, CDR1 is MDHEN and CDR2 is SYDVKM. Trimming removed 5 bases at V and 9 bases at J, with 17 bases between. CDR3 protein: CASSLPKAGSSPLHF. The CDR3 bases are TGTGCCAGCAGTCTTCCAAAGGCGGGGAGTTCACCCCTCCACTTT.

The chain has TRBV6-5 and TRBJ1-2; TRBD1 aligns across 7 bases. The CDR3 totals 13 residues. CDR1 is MNHEY, CDR2 SVGAGI, per germline. J gave up 7 bases and V 5 bases, and 7 bases lay outside the gene matches. The CDR3 spells CASSPGTAPGYTF. The CDR3 DNA follows: TGTGCCAGCAGTCCCGGGACAGCCCCTGGCTACACCTTC.

The CDR3 reads CASSLATGGAFNEQYF. In DNA form, the CDR3 reads TGTGCCAGCAGTTTGGCGACAGGGGGCGCGTTCAACGAGCAGTACTTC. The genes are TRBV28 and TRBJ2-7; 10 positions agree with TRBD1. Germline V gene sequence: CDR1 MDHEN, CDR2 SYDVKM. The J segment lost 5 bases and the V segment lost 3 bases, leaving 10 bases of the junction unmatched. The CDR3 consists of 16 residues.

The chain has TRBV13 and TRBJ1-2; TRBD1 is a possible D gene (6 bases). Germline-derived CDR1 and CDR2 are PRHDT and FYEKMQ (reference sequence). CDR3 length: 15 amino acids. With 0 bases removed from V and 0 bases from J, the gap between germline ends came to 8 bases. The CDR3 spells CASSLGRTANYGYTF. The CDR3 nucleotides read TGTGCCAGCAGCTTAGGGCGGACAGCTAACTATGGCTACACCTTC.

The chain joins TRBV4-1 to TRBJ2-5, with 11 positions matching TRBD2. This CDR3 is 16 amino acids long. V was pared by 0 bases and J by 3 bases, with 3 bases of the junction left unmatched. Looked up from germline, CDR1 is MGHRA and CDR2 is YSYEKL. CDR3 amino acids: CASSQDLGLAEETQYF. CDR3 nucleotides: TGCGCCAGCAGCCAAGATTTGGGACTAGCGGAAGAGACCCAGTACTTC.

V usage is TRBV7-9 and J usage is TRBJ1-2, with 10 bases aligning to TRBD1. There are 15 residues in the CDR3. Germline V gene data show CDR1 as SEHNR and CDR2 as FQNEAQ (reference sequence). J gave up 2 bases and V 3 bases, and 3 bases lay outside the gene matches. This CDR3 is CASSLGQGRNYGYTF. In DNA form, the CDR3 reads TGTGCCAGCAGCTTGGGACAGGGGAGAAACTATGGCTACACCTTC.

The J gene is TRBJ1-4, the V gene TRBV6-1; 9 nucleotides agree with TRBD1. The CDR3 covers 14 residues. Germline lookup yields CDR1 MNHNS and CDR2 SASEGT. Trimming took 6 bases from V and 5 from J; bases not matched to a gene: 4. DNA of the CDR3: TGTGCCAGCAGCCTCACAGGGGGCAATGAAAAACTGTTTTTT. It yields the protein CASSLTGGNEKLFF.

This clone was counted a single time. This rearrangement joins TRBV5-1 to TRBJ1-2; D remains unclear. Looked up from germline, CDR1 is SGHRS and CDR2 is YFSETQ. Trimming left V 4 bases short and J 7 bases short, with 11 bases between. The CDR3 is 12 amino acids. The DNA for the CDR3 is TGCGCCAGCAGCCCGTCGGGAGGTGGCTACACCTTC. Translated, it gives CASSPSGGGYTF.

The rearrangement links TRBV29-1 to TRBJ2-7; D may be TRBD2 (5 bases). CDR1 SQVTM and CDR2 ANQGSEA come from the germline V gene. V was shortened by 1 base and J by 5 bases, with 6 bases between the two germline ends. The CDR3 totals 11 residues. CDR3 DNA sequence: TGCAGCGTTGAAGCGGGGAACGAGCAGTACTTC. Encoded protein: CSVEAGNEQYF.

In regard to this clone: The junction shows a germline mismatch at one end, possibly a read error. CDR3 residues: CSSSLNPGTGHYGYTF. In DNA form, the CDR3 reads TGTTCCAGCAGCTTAAACCCCGGGACAGGGCACTATGGCTACACCTTC. The chain recombines TRBV7-9 with TRBJ1-2; 9 nucleotides line up with TRBD1. The germline V gene encodes CDR1 SEHNR and CDR2 FQNEAQ (reference sequence). The CDR3 has 16 residues.

This clone was detected once. The V call is TRBV7-8, the J call TRBJ1-2, with no clear D. The CDR3 consists of 18 residues. The ends were cut back, 4 bases at V and 10 bases at J, with 31 bases in the middle. Germline CDR1 reads SGHVS; CDR2 reads FQNEAQ. In DNA form, the CDR3 reads TGTGCCAGCAGCTCCCGTAGCTCCACCGCGAGGCCCGCACGGTCCTACACCTTC. It translates to CASSSRSSTARPARSYTF.

The chain links TRBV27 to TRBJ2-3; TRBD1 might be the D (5 bases). The CDR3 runs 14 residues. V was trimmed by 8 bases and J by 0 bases, leaving 12 bases between them. Germline V gives CDR1 MNHEY, CDR2 SMNVEV (reference sequence). The CDR3 coding sequence is TGTGCCAGCGGAAAGACAGTAAGCACAGATACGCAGTATTTT. This translates into CASGKTVSTDTQYF.

V gene TRBV1 combines with J gene TRBJ2-3; the table assigns TRBD2, which was not confirmed against the DNA. TRBV1 is annotated as a pseudogene. The CDR3 is 17 amino acids. The CDR3 bases are TGCACCAGCAGCCAAGGTTGTGGCGGGGAGGGCACAGATACGCAGTATTTT. It encodes CTSSQGCGGEGTDTQYF.

V is TRBV9 and J is TRBJ1-5; TRBD1 is a possible D gene (6 bases). With 0 bases removed from V and 5 bases from J, the gap between germline ends came to 9 bases. Germline-derived CDR1 and CDR2 are SGDLS and YYNGEE. This CDR3 comprises 14 residues. The CDR3 DNA is TGTGCCAGCAGCGTAGGACAGGCTGATCAGCCCCAGCATTTT. Its protein product is CASSVGQADQPQHF.

The V and J genes are TRBV5-1 and TRBJ2-7; 10 positions match TRBD1. Germline V CDR1 and CDR2: SGHRS, YFSETQ. The CDR3 has 15 residues. Losses at the gene ends were 3 bases for V and 4 bases for J; bases not matched to a gene: 7. The CDR3 sequence: CASSSTRDRGYEQYF. For the CDR3, the DNA is TGCGCCAGCAGCTCCACCCGGGACAGGGGTTACGAGCAGTACTTC. The whole variable domain, filled in from reference TRBV5-1 and TRBJ2-7, reads KAGVTQTPRYLIKTRGQQVTLSCSPISGHRSVSWYQQTPGQGLQFLFEYFSETQRNKGNFPGRFSGRQFSNSRSEMNVSTLELGDSALYLCASSSTRDRGYEQYFGPGTRLTVT.

The chain couples TRBV28 to TRBJ1-5, with 7 bases fitting TRBD1. CDR1 MDHEN and CDR2 SYDVKM come from the germline V gene. J lost 3 bases, V lost 4 bases, and 21 bases had no gene match. The CDR3 extends over 20 amino acids. As DNA, the CDR3 is TGTGCCAGCAGTTCGCTCCACCGACAGGGACCTCGTAGGGTCAATCAGCCCCAGCATTTT. It codes for CASSSLHRQGPRRVNQPQHF.

The gene calls are TRBV21-1 and TRBJ2-5; no check of the table's D call, TRBD1, against the DNA was made. TRBV21-1 is classified as a pseudogene. This CDR3 region has 13 residues. The CDR3 region has the DNA TGTGCCAGCAGCAAGACAGAGCAAGAGACCCAGTACTTC. This translates into CASSKTEQETQYF.

The J gene is TRBJ1-3, the V gene TRBV19, with 7 bases that match TRBD1. The V gene's germline CDR1 is LNHDA and CDR2 SQIVND (reference sequence). This CDR3 is built from 21 residues. J gave up 0 bases and V 3 bases, and 20 bases lay outside the gene matches. Written as DNA, the CDR3 is TGTGCCAGTAGTATGAGGGGACAGCACGCCTATACTCAGGGCTCTGGAAACACCATATATTTT. Protein product: CASSMRGQHAYTQGSGNTIYF.